The T cell receptor beta chain described here comes from a study of blood T cell repertoires in COVID-19. Study-level background: Sites in the United States, Italy and Spain provided acute and convalescent COVID-19 samples. Sources were T cells, B-cell-depleted T cells, or PBMCs; the material itself was cDNA or gDNA.

As processed by the authors: Estimation of nucleated cell counts was performed using reference gene primer amplification. TCRdb keeps only in-frame clones here, not all; method: immunoSEQ multiplex PCR. The V and J calls and clone size are taken from that table; D and trimming were inferred from the DNA. The sample yields 50,000 to 65,000 clones, roughly 85% seen once. The germline gives CDR1 MDHEN, CDR2 SYDVKM. V was pared by 7 bases and J by 9 bases, with 13 bases between. This CDR3 comprises 12 residues. The TCR originated in a human donor in a cohort sampled during active COVID-19. Sequencing was done on a sample of peripheral blood. The chain uses TRBV28 and TRBJ1-5, with D possibly matching TRBD1 (6 bases). DNA for the CDR3: TGTGCCAGCATGAGGGGGACCTTGCCCCAGCATTTT. This gives the protein CASMRGTLPQHF.